Listed below are T cell receptor beta chains from one sample, sequenced in a study of blood T cell repertoires in COVID-19. Only in-frame clones appear in the TCRdb table, and some are missing; sequencing was by immunoSEQ multiplex PCR. The sample carries around 60,000 clones, 80% to 85% recorded once. The sample taken for sequencing was peripheral blood. These receptors were obtained from a man between 60 and 75 years old with COVID-19, enrolled during active disease. The CDR3 runs from the conserved cysteine through the conserved F or W. The order of the fields is V gene, J gene, clone size, D gene, CDR3 DNA, CDR3 protein. A D gene is named only where the DNA matches it firmly. Size tells how often a clone was seen (once, few, many) or the class of an expanded clone, and some rows leave it out.

TRBV7-3,TRBJ2-2,.,.,TGTGCCAGCAGCCCACGACGAAGCGGCACCGGGGAGCTGTTTTTT,CASSPRRSGTGELFF
TRBV29-1,TRBJ1-3,.,.,TGCAGCGTCCCACAGCCGGGAAACACCATATATTTT,CSVPQPGNTIYF
TRBV19,TRBJ2-3,once,.,TGTGCCAGTAGTATAGGTGGAGCTACAGATACGCAGTATTTT,CASSIGGATDTQYF
TRBV5-1,TRBJ2-7,.,TRBD2,TGCGCCAGCAGCCCCGTGAGTGCAGCGGGGGGCTACGAGCAGTACTTC,CASSPVSAAGGYEQYF
TRBV24-1,TRBJ2-1,.,.,TGTGCCACCAGTGATTTCCAGGCCCAGCAGTTCTTC,CATSDFQAQQFF
TRBV19,TRBJ1-5,.,.,TGTGCCAGTAGCTTTTGGAGTAACAATCAGCCCCAGCATTTT,CASSFWSNNQPQHF
TRBV24-1,TRBJ2-7,few,TRBD1,TGTGCCACCAGTGACCGCGACAGGGACTCCTACGAGCAGTACTTC,CATSDRDRDSYEQYF
TRBV2,TRBJ1-6,.,.,TGTGCCAGCCACAGGGATAATTCACCCCTCCACTTT,CASHRDNSPLHF
TRBV6-5,TRBJ1-4,.,.,TGTGCCAGCGCGGTCCAGTCTGAAAAACTGTTTTTT,CASAVQSEKLFF
TRBV5-4,TRBJ2-7,.,TRBD2,TGTGCCAGCAGCCCCGCAGGGACTAGCGGGACCTACGAGCAGTACTTC,CASSPAGTSGTYEQYF
TRBV10-3,TRBJ2-3,.,.,TGTGCCGGTCACTTAGTGGAGGGCACAGATACGCAGTATTTT,CAGHLVEGTDTQYF
TRBV11-2,TRBJ1-6,.,.,TGTGCCAGCAGCTTAGGGCGGTCGCCTGCGTCCCTCCACTTT,CASSLGRSPASLHF
TRBV18,TRBJ1-6,.,TRBD1,TGTGCCAGCTCCCCCGGGACAGGGTCTAGTTCACCCCTCCACTTT,CASSPGTGSSSPLHF
TRBV9,TRBJ2-6,.,.,TGTGCCACCGCCGACAGCACCTCTGGGGCCAACGTCCTGACTTTC,CATADSTSGANVLTF
TRBV30,TRBJ1-6,.,.,TGTGCCTGGAGTGTACATCAGGGAGGAAATTCACCCCTCCACTTT,CAWSVHQGGNSPLHF
TRBV12-5,TRBJ1-6,.,.,TGTGCTAGTGGTCCCCATGAGGAATCACCCCTCCACTTT,CASGPHEESPLHF
TRBV11-3,TRBJ2-3,once,.,TGTGCCAGCATCCTAGGGGTCGGGCAGTATTTT,CASILGVGQYF
TRBV28,TRBJ2-3,.,TRBD2,TGTGCCAGCAGTTTATTTCCGGGGGGACCCGTTAGACTAGCTAGCACAGATACGCAGTATTTT,CASSLFPGGPVRLASTDTQYF
TRBV9,TRBJ2-7,.,TRBD1,TGTGCCAGCAGCGAGTCAGGGACAGCCTACGAGCAGTACTTC,CASSESGTAYEQYF
TRBV5-1,TRBJ1-2,.,TRBD1,TGCGCCAGCAGCTTGTCGGCAGGGGGATTCTATGGCTACACCTTC,CASSLSAGGFYGYTF
TRBV28,TRBJ2-3,once,TRBD2,TGTGCCAGCAGCCGAGCGGGGGGGGGTACAGATACGCAGTATTTT,CASSRAGGGTDTQYF
TRBV5-4,TRBJ2-1,once,TRBD1,TGTGCCAGCAGCGACGGACAGGAGTCGTATGAGCAGTTCTTC,CASSDGQESYEQFF
TRBV9,TRBJ1-1,.,.,TGTGCCAGCAGCGTAAGGCCGGGGAACACTGAAGCTTTCTTT,CASSVRPGNTEAFF
TRBV7-3,TRBJ2-5,.,TRBD2,TGTGCCAGCAGCTTAGGGGGAGGGGTCCCACAGGAGACCCAGTACTTC,CASSLGGGVPQETQYF
TRBV27,TRBJ1-5,medium-sized,TRBD1,TGTGCCAGCAGTTTAGGGGGTGACAGGGGAAGTCGGCATCAGCCCCAGCATTTT,CASSLGGDRGSRHQPQHF
TRBV7-3,TRBJ2-1,few,.,TGTGCCAGCAGCCCGGGGCAGGGGGGCCTATACAATGAGCAGTTCTTC,CASSPGQGGLYNEQFF
TRBV7-9,TRBJ2-7,.,.,TGTGCCAGCAGCTTAGACCGAGGTTCGTCCGAGCAGTACTTC,CASSLDRGSSEQYF
TRBV5-4,TRBJ2-7,.,TRBD1,TGTGCCAGCAGCCTAGGACAGGCGGGCTACGAGCAGTACTTC,CASSLGQAGYEQYF
TRBV19,TRBJ2-1,.,.,TGTGCCAGTAGTATAATGCGCTCCCACAATGAGCAGTTCTTC,CASSIMRSHNEQFF
TRBV5-1,TRBJ1-1,once,.,TGCGCCAGCAGTTCCGGGTCGACTGACGGGTCTGAAGCTTTCTTT,CASSSGSTDGSEAFF
TRBV18,TRBJ1-5,.,TRBD1,TGTGCCAGCTCACCTGGGACAGGCACCGGGGGACCCCAGCATTTT,CASSPGTGTGGPQHF
TRBV10-1,TRBJ2-3,.,.,TGCGCCAGCAGCCCCGGGAACGCAGATACGCAGTATTTT,CASSPGNADTQYF
TRBV6-6,TRBJ2-5,.,TRBD2,TGTGCCAGCAGGGCTAGCGGGGGGAAAGAGACCCAGTACTTC,CASRASGGKETQYF
TRBV5-6,TRBJ2-7,.,.,TGTGCCAGCAGCTTCGAAGGGGGTACCTACGAGCAGTACTTC,CASSFEGGTYEQYF
TRBV4-2,TRBJ2-1,.,TRBD2,TGTGCCAGCAGCCGATACCTCGGGACTAGCGGGAACAATGAGCAGTTCTTC,CASSRYLGTSGNNEQFF
TRBV28,TRBJ1-2,.,.,TGTGCCAGCAGTTTAAAGGGAGCCACCTATGGCTACACCTTC,CASSLKGATYGYTF
TRBV30,TRBJ1-6,.,TRBD1,TGTGCCTGGATTCCGGGACAGTATAATTCACCCCTCCACTTT,CAWIPGQYNSPLHF
TRBV6-5,TRBJ2-1,once,TRBD2,TGTGCCAGCTTTCGGACTAGCGGATCCTACAATGAGCAGTTCTTC,CASFRTSGSYNEQFF
TRBV5-1,TRBJ2-3,.,.,TGCGCCAGCAGCTTGGCAGGGACTAGCACAGATACGCAGTATTTT,CASSLAGTSTDTQYF
TRBV10-3,TRBJ1-6,.,TRBD1,TGTGCCATCAGCGAGGGGACAGGGTCTTCACCCCTCCACTTT,CAISEGTGSSPLHF
TRBV15,TRBJ1-1,.,.,TGTGCCACCAGCAAGAGACAGACGAACACTGAAGCTTTCTTT,CATSKRQTNTEAFF
TRBV2,TRBJ1-6,.,.,TGTGCCAGCAGAGCTCAGGGGATAGGCAATTCACCCCTCCACTTT,CASRAQGIGNSPLHF